The next 5 T cell receptor beta chains were all read from a single sample in a study of blood T cells in healthy people across ages. The second PCR ran roughly 7 to 12 cycles with a sample-barcoded 5' primer and J-beta primers. TCRdb reprocessed the 5' RACE reads with MiXCR, giving one entry per CDR3 protein. This table holds about 1 million distinct CDR3 sequences, more than 40% found once. Material: blood. These receptors were collected from a woman aged 55-70 years in good health.

This clonotype has ten or more counts. The chain employs TRBV27 and TRBJ2-5; 11 bases align to TRBD2. Germline V gene lookup returns CDR1 MNHEY and CDR2 SMNVEV (reference sequence). J gave up 1 base and V 3 bases, and 25 bases lay outside the gene matches. This CDR3 is 23 amino acids long. CDR3 sequence (DNA): TGTGCCAGCAGTTTCGGAGCAGGACTACGACTAGCGGGGCTCCTGATTATCCAAGAGACCCAGTACTTC. Protein sequence: CASSFGAGLRLAGLLIIQETQYF.

This rearrangement joins TRBV10-3 to TRBJ2-7; D not certain. Germline V gives CDR1 ENHRY, CDR2 SYGVKD. This CDR3 contains 14 residues. V lost 2 bases and J lost 10, with 18 bases in between. Here the CDR3 reads CAISEGVGQEAQYF. As DNA, the CDR3 is TGTGCCATCAGTGAGGGAGTAGGGCAAGAGGCCCAGTACTTC.

This clonotype was detected only a few times. The chain has TRBV6-6 and TRBJ1-2, with 7 bases matching TRBD1. The V and J ends lost 5 bases and 6 bases, in that order; junction bases with no gene match: 12. Per the germline V gene, CDR1 is MNHNY and CDR2 is SVGAGI (reference sequence). CDR3 length: 15 residues. CDR3 in amino acids: CASSRVGGEEDGYTF. The CDR3 DNA sequence: TGTGCCAGCAGTCGCGTAGGGGGCGAGGAGGATGGCTACACCTTC.

Only a few counts were recorded for this clonotype. The chain links TRBV9 to TRBJ2-1, with 8 bases fitting TRBD2. The V gene end was trimmed by 6 bases and the J gene end by 4 bases; junction bases not matched to a gene: 6. This CDR3 is 14 amino acids long. Germline assignment: CDR1 SGDLS and CDR2 YYNGEE. The CDR3 nucleotides read TGTGCCAGCACGGGGGGGACCGCTTACAATGAGCAGTTCTTC. The encoded protein is CASTGGTAYNEQFF.

The J gene is TRBJ2-1, the V gene TRBV20-1, with TRBD2 identical over 10 bases. This CDR3 contains 16 residues. Germline lookup yields CDR1 DFQATT and CDR2 SNEGSKA (reference sequence). The V and J ends lost 5 bases and 6 bases, in that order; junction bases with no gene match: 13. For the CDR3, the DNA is TGCAGTGCTCCGGACGCCGGGACTAGCGTATCCAATGAGCAGTTCTTC. Its translation: CSAPDAGTSVSNEQFF.